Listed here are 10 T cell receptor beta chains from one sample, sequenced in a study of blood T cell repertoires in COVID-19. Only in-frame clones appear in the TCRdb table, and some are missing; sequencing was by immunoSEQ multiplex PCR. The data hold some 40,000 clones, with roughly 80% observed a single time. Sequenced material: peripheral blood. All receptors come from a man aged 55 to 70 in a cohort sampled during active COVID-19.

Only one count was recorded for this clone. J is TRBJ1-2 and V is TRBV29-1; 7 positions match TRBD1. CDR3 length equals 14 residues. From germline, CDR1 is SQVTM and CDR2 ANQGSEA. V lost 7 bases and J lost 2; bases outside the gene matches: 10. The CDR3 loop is CSGKQGSGNYGYTF. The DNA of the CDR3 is TGCAGCGGGAAACAGGGGAGTGGGAACTATGGCTACACCTTC.

For the CDR3, the DNA is TGTGCCAGCAGCGGGTGGGACTTGGGGCCCTCTCTGGGGGCCAACGTCCTGACTTTC. It encodes CASSGWDLGPSLGANVLTF. The rearrangement uses TRBV7-8 and TRBJ2-6, with D possibly matching TRBD2 (6 bases). Trimming left V 5 bases short and J 4 bases short, with 24 bases between. The germline V gene has CDR1 SGHVS and CDR2 FQNEAQ. This CDR3 spans 19 amino acids.

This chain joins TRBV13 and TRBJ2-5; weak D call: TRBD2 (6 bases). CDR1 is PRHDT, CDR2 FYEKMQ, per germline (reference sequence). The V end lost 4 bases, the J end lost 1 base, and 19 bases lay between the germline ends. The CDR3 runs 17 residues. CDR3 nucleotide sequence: TGTGCCAGCAGCTCTAGGGCCTTCGGGGGATTCCAAGAGACCCAGTACTTC. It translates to CASSSRAFGGFQETQYF.

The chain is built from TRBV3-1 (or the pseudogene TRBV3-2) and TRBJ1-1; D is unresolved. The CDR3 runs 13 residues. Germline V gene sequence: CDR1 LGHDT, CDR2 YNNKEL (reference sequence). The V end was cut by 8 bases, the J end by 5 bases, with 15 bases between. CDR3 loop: CASSRGPMTEAFF. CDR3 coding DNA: TGTGCCAGCTCCCGAGGCCCGATGACTGAAGCTTTCTTT.

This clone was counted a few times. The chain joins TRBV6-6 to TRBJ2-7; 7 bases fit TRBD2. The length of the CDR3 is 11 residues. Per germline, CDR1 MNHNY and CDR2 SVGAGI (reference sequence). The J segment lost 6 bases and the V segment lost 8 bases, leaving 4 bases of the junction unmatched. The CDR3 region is CASAGEGEQYF. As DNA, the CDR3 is TGTGCCAGCGCGGGGGAGGGCGAGCAGTACTTC.

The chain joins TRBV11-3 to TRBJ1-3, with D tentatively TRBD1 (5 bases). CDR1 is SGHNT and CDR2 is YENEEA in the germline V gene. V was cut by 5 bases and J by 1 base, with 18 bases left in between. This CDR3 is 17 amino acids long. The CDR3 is CASSQGIWTTSGNTIYF. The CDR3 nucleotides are TGTGCCAGCAGCCAAGGGATTTGGACAACGTCTGGAAACACCATATATTTT.

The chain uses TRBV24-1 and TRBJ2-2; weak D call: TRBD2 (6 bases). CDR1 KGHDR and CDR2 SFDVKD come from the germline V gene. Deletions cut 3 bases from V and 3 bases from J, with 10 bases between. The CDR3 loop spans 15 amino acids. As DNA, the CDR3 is TGTGCCACCAGTGATCCTCGGGGGTACACCGGGGAGCTGTTTTTT. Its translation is CATSDPRGYTGELFF.

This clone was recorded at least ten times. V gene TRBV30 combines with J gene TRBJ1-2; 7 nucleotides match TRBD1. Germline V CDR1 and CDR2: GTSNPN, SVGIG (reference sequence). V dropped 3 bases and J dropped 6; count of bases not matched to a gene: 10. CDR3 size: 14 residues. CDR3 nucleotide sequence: TGTGCCTGGAGCTTTTCCGGCAGGGGGGATGGCTACACCTTC. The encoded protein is CAWSFSGRGDGYTF.

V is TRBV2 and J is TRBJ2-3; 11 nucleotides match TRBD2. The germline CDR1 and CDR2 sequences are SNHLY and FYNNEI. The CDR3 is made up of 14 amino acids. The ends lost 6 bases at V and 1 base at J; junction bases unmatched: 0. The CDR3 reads CASRLAGGTDTQYF. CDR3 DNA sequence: TGTGCCAGCAGACTAGCGGGGGGCACAGATACGCAGTATTTT. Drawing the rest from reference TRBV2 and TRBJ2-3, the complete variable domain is EPEVTQTPSHQVTQMGQEVILRCVPISNHLYFYWYRQILGQKVEFLVSFYNNEISEKSEIFDDQFSVERPDGSNFTLKIRSTKLEDSAMYFCASRLAGGTDTQYFGPGTRLTVL.

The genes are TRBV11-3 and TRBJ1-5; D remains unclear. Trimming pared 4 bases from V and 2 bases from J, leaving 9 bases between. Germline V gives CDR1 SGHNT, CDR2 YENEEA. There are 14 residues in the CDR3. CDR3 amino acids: CASSSKRGNQPQHF. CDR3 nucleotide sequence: TGTGCCAGCAGCTCTAAACGGGGCAATCAGCCCCAGCATTTT.